This T cell receptor (beta chain) was identified in a study of CD8+CD57+ T cells in acquired aplastic anemia. Patients chosen for sequencing had shown CD8+CD57+ cell expansion by flow cytometry. The cohort consisted entirely of patients having severe acquired aplastic anemia. Prior therapy had not been administered to any patient at the time of blood sampling. Study results and caveats: A significant difference in CD8+ Simpson's diversity between patients and controls was not found. Both patients and controls carried the same twenty-nine CD8+ CDR3 sequences.

Researchers used genomic DNA as the template to profile TCR beta VDJ and CDR3. One entry per CDR3 protein results from TCRdb running MiXCR on the reads. The sample shows about 120,000 distinct CDR3 sequences, about 50% of them seen only once. CDR1 is SGHTA, CDR2 FQGTGA, per germline. The CDR3 consists of 13 residues. V lost 2 bases, J lost 5 bases, and 9 bases lay in between. As concerns this clonotype: Its antigen is unidentified.

Sequencing was performed on sorted CD4+, CD8+, or CD8+CD57+ T cells (not recorded which) from PBMCs. The chain carries TRBV7-3 and TRBJ2-5, with no clear D. The receptor was derived from a human donor with aplastic anemia. The chain's CDR3 is CASSLSGAETQYF. CDR3 DNA: TGTGCCAGCAGCTTATCGGGTGCGGAGACCCAGTACTTC. Combining the CDR3 with reference TRBV7-3 and TRBJ2-5 gives the whole variable domain GAGVSQTPSNKVTEKGKYVELRCDPISGHTALYWYRQSLGQGPEFLIYFQGTGAADDSGLPNDRFFAVRPEGSVSTLKIQRTERGDSAVYLCASSLSGAETQYFGPGTRLLVL.